The 10 T cell receptor beta chains below were found in one sample sequenced in a study of Ad26.COV2.S vaccination and SARS-CoV-2 variants. Stated treatment: roughly 18 received Ad26.COV2.S at low or high dose, single or two shots; five or six received placebo; per-sample allocation not given. Sampling was performed 63 days after the first vaccine or placebo injection. Sequenced by immunoSEQ multiplex PCR; TCRdb stores in-frame clones only, minus some. The data contain about 390,000 clones, about 88% of them seen just once; the ten biggest clones take up roughly 3.5%. Sequences were derived from peripheral blood, sampled in a trial of Ad26.COV2.S vaccine versus placebo. The source of these receptors is a person aged 18-60 years who received the Ad26.COV2.S COVID-19 vaccine or a placebo.

In this sample, this clone turned up once. This rearrangement joins TRBV30 to TRBJ1-6, with D hard to call. V lost 2 bases and J 10 bases, leaving 21 bases between the germline ends. CDR1 is GTSNPN, CDR2 SVGIG, per germline (reference sequence). The CDR3 is made up of 16 amino acids. The CDR3 coding sequence is TGTGCCTGGAGTTGGCCTTTGGACCCTAACGGGTCACCCCTCCACTTT. Protein: CAWSWPLDPNGSPLHF. Combining the CDR3 with reference TRBV30 and TRBJ1-6 gives the whole variable domain SQTIHQWPATLVQPVGSPLSLECTVEGTSNPNLYWYRQAAGRGLQLLFYSVGIGQISSEVPQNLSASRPQDRQFILSSKKLLLSDSGFYLCAWSWPLDPNGSPLHFGNGTRLTVT.

The chain uses TRBV7-9 and TRBJ2-5; D remains ambiguous. Trimming stripped 0 bases from V and 4 bases from J, with 9 bases between. The CDR3 is 14 amino acids. Germline CDR1 is SEHNR and CDR2 is FQNEAQ (reference sequence). The DNA for the CDR3 is TGTGCCAGCAGCTTAGCACAGACCGGAGAGACCCAGTACTTC. Its protein product is CASSLAQTGETQYF.

The chain links TRBV5-4 to TRBJ1-2; D might be TRBD1 (6 bases). The CDR3 has 15 residues. Germline loops: CDR1 SGHNT, CDR2 YYREEE (reference sequence). Trimming took off 4 bases at V and 0 bases at J, with 13 bases between the two ends. The CDR3 DNA sequence: TGTGCCAGCAGCCGGGACACTATAGCTAACTATGGCTACACCTTC. Translation gives CASSRDTIANYGYTF.

This clone has just one count. This specimen includes other DNA sequences encoding the same CDR3. This chain links TRBV7-2 with TRBJ1-5, with D uncertain. The length of the CDR3 is 15 residues. Trimming shortened V by 3 bases and J by 0 bases, and 9 bases separated the two germline ends. CDR1 SGHTA and CDR2 FQGNSA come from the germline V gene. CDR3 in amino acids: CASSLGTFSNQPQHF. The DNA of the CDR3 is TGTGCCAGCAGCTTGGGAACGTTTAGCAATCAGCCCCAGCATTTT.

CDR3: CASSPSSAGEPYNEQFF. Here the CDR3 DNA reads TGTGCCAGCAGCCCCTCCTCGGCGGGGGAGCCCTACAATGAGCAGTTCTTC. The chain combines TRBV7-9 with TRBJ2-1, with 7 bases aligning to TRBD2. CDR3 size: 17 residues. V shed 5 bases and J 2 bases; nucleotides not matched to a gene: 12. CDR1 and CDR2 (germline): SEHNR, FQNEAQ (reference sequence). The full variable domain, rest sourced from reference TRBV7-9 and TRBJ2-1, is DTGVSQNPRHKITKRGQNVTFRCDPISEHNRLYWYRQTLGQGPEFLTYFQNEAQLEKSRLLSDRFSAERPKGSFSTLEIQRTEQGDSAMYLCASSPSSAGEPYNEQFFGPGTRLTVL.

The rearrangement joins TRBV2 to TRBJ1-4, with D perhaps matching TRBD1 (5 bases). The CDR3 spans 16 residues. Trimming removed 5 bases at V and 2 bases at J, with 15 bases between. Germline-derived CDR1 and CDR2 are SNHLY and FYNNEI. As DNA, the CDR3 is TGTGCCAGCAGTACTATAGACCGGGACACTAATGAAAAACTGTTTTTT. Amino acid sequence: CASSTIDRDTNEKLFF.

The chain has TRBV3-1 (or the pseudogene TRBV3-2) and TRBJ2-5; 9 bases map to TRBD1. The CDR3 runs to 15 residues. J was trimmed by 5 bases and V by 0 bases; bases with no gene match: 4. The germline CDR1 and CDR2 sequences are LGHDT and YNNKEL (reference sequence). The CDR3 nucleotides are TGTGCCAGCAGCCAAGATTACAGGGGGCACGAGACCCAGTACTTC. This codes for CASSQDYRGHETQYF.

The gene calls are TRBV11-2 and TRBJ2-5, with D maybe TRBD2 (6 bases). Germline V lookup: CDR1 SGHAT, CDR2 FQNNGV. Trimming left V 6 bases short and J 3 bases short, with 11 bases between. The CDR3 length is 13 residues. CDR3 loop: CASREAGKETQYF. In DNA form, the CDR3 reads TGTGCCAGCAGGGAGGCGGGGAAAGAGACCCAGTACTTC.

The rearrangement links TRBV11-1 to TRBJ2-2; D is possibly TRBD1 or TRBD2 (5 bases each). This CDR3 spans 15 amino acids. The V gene's germline CDR1 is SGHAT and CDR2 FQDESV (reference sequence). The ends were cut back, 4 bases at V and 3 bases at J, with 12 bases in the middle. The CDR3 region has the DNA TGTGCCAGCAGCTCTAGCCACAGGTACACCGGGGAGCTGTTTTTT. Protein sequence: CASSSSHRYTGELFF.

The chain joins TRBV6-1 to TRBJ2-1; 8 nucleotides match TRBD2. This CDR3 region has 15 residues. The J segment lost 3 bases and the V segment lost 3 bases, leaving 4 bases of the junction unmatched. Germline values: CDR1 MNHNS, CDR2 SASEGT. The chain's CDR3 is CASSDGGAYYNEQFF. The DNA for the CDR3 is TGTGCCAGCAGTGACGGGGGGGCCTACTACAATGAGCAGTTCTTC.